This TCR beta chain was identified during a study of beta chain features in type 1 diabetes. Donors underwent one heparinised blood draw, about 120 mL on average. Points from the study as a whole: TCRB CDR3 length was moderately but significantly reduced in all four CD4+ subsets of Type 1 diabetes patients. Relative to healthy donors, patients appeared to have naive, central memory and Treg TCRB repertoires that were more similar.

As for this clone: The antigen is undetermined.

This CDR3 spans 14 amino acids. Germline CDR1 and CDR2: MRHNA and SNTAGT. V dropped 6 bases and J dropped 2 bases, with 13 bases sitting between them. The sequenced template was cDNA made from the entire isolated RNA. The method was immunoSEQ multiplex PCR; TCRdb's version includes in-frame clones alone and lacks a portion of them. The repertoire holds fewer than 650,000 clones, with roughly a sixth as singletons. This clonotype originated in a man between 18 and 29 years old in good health. The specimen was naive CD4+ T cells from blood. The V and J genes are TRBV6-4 and TRBJ1-2; no clear D gene. The CDR3 region is CASSPTSRNYGYTF. CDR3 bases: TGTGCCAGCAGCCCCACCTCCAGGAACTATGGCTACACCTTC.